Detailed here is one T cell receptor beta chain. The length of the CDR3 is 16 residues. Germline V gene lookup returns CDR1 SGDLS and CDR2 YYNGEE. V gave up 2 bases and J gave up 2 bases, with 14 bases separating them. This entry is derived from a study of CD8 T cells in Susac syndrome. 0.5 to 1 ug RNA was reverse transcribed with random hexamers. A multiplex approach, immunoSEQ multiplex PCR, amplified TCR beta CDR3 across 54 Vbeta and 13 Jbeta. Each CDR3 protein gets one entry after TCRdb re-called the immunoSEQ multiplex PCR reads with MiXCR. The sample lists approximately 50,000 distinct CDR3 sequences, 85% to 95% occurring once.

The receptor's source is a human donor with Susac syndrome. Sequencing used CD8+ T cells from PBMCs. V and J are TRBV9 and TRBJ2-1; tentative D call: TRBD2 (6 bases). DNA of the CDR3: TGTGCCAGCAGCGTCCCGGGCGGCGGGGCCTACAATGAGCAGTTCTTC. This codes for CASSVPGGGAYNEQFF.